This T cell receptor (beta chain) was captured by sequencing in a study of cytomegalovirus exposure and HLA in healthy donors. About the research overall: An analysis done earlier identified around 100 million unique TCR beta sequences from about 179 million T cells. Of over 300 genotyped donors, roughly 80% clustered with self-reported Caucasian donors. Study conclusions and caveats: In an earlier analysis, most TCR beta V segments were productive about 87% or about 30% of the time.

As concerns this clone: The antigen is not known.

The study ran its PCR with 60 Vbeta and 13 Jbeta primers. The data were produced by immunoSEQ multiplex PCR, yet TCRdb's version contains in-frame clones alone and is incomplete. The sample gives fewer than 180,000 clones, 70% to 80% of which show up once; roughly 3.6% is in the top ten. Between the trimmed V and J ends, which lost 6 bases and 2 bases, there was a span of 17 bases. This CDR3 is 15 amino acids long. In germline, CDR1 is MNHEY, CDR2 SMNVEV (reference sequence). Material for sequencing was PBMCs. The clonotype was recovered from a human donor in good health. The chain uses TRBV27 and TRBJ2-7, with D maybe TRBD2 (6 bases). The CDR3 coding sequence is TGTGCCAGCAGATTACGACTAGTAGGAACCTACGAGCAGTACTTC. It is translated as CASRLRLVGTYEQYF.